The 11 T cell receptor beta chains given below trace back to one sample, sequenced in a study of T cell repertoires in cytomegalovirus infection. TCRdb called the reads again in MiXCR, with one record for every CDR3 protein. The table has under 850,000 distinct CDR3 sequences, 35% seen once. Sequencing was performed on PBMCs. These receptors all stem from a human donor in good health (CMV status not recorded). Some clones in this sample may be carry-over from other donors' samples.

This clonotype was observed at least ten times. This chain connects TRBV7-8 to TRBJ2-1, with TRBD2 matching 14 bases. V shed 5 bases and J 1 base; nucleotides not matched to a gene: 7. The CDR3 sequence is 18 residues long. From germline, CDR1 is SGHVS and CDR2 FQNEAQ. This CDR3 reads CASSLGLAGDLSYNEQFF. CDR3 nucleotide sequence: TGTGCCAGCAGCCTGGGACTAGCGGGAGACCTATCCTACAATGAGCAGTTCTTC.

This clonotype was found a few times. The V and J genes are TRBV12-3 or TRBV12-4 and TRBJ2-3; D remains unclear. Between the trimmed V and J ends, which lost 10 bases and 2 bases, there was a span of 19 bases. The CDR3 totals 15 residues. The CDR3 DNA sequence: TGTGCCACCAAGAACTTGCGACTCCTCACAGATACGCAGTATTTT. It translates to CATKNLRLLTDTQYF.

The J gene is TRBJ2-1, the V gene TRBV20-1, with 7 bases identical to TRBD2. The junction had 12 bases not matched to a gene; V was cut back by 3 bases and J by 4 bases. The CDR3 loop spans 16 amino acids. Germline V lookup: CDR1 DFQATT, CDR2 SNEGSKA (reference sequence). CDR3 bases: TGCAGTGCTAGTTTGGTCGCTAGCGGACTTTACAATGAGCAGTTCTTC. As protein: CSASLVASGLYNEQFF.

In its sample, this clonotype was seen a few times. CDR3 amino acids: CASSLAAHYEQYF. The DNA of the CDR3 is TGTGCCAGCAGTTTAGCGGCCCACTACGAGCAGTACTTC. V and J are TRBV12-3 or TRBV12-4 and TRBJ2-7; no clear D. The CDR3 sequence is 13 residues long. Trimming took off 0 bases at V and 3 bases at J, with 6 bases between the two ends.

V gene TRBV6-2 or TRBV6-3 combines with J gene TRBJ1-5, with D maybe TRBD1 (5 bases). The V gene's germline CDR1 is MNHEY and CDR2 SVGEGT. Trimming pared 4 bases from V and 6 bases from J, leaving 19 bases between. The CDR3 runs to 16 residues. The CDR3 is CASSSVRGSGRQPQHF. Written as DNA, the CDR3 is TGTGCCAGCAGTTCCGTGCGGGGGTCGGGTCGTCAGCCCCAGCATTTT.

The chain joins TRBV20-1 to TRBJ2-4, with D maybe TRBD1 (5 bases). The CDR3 contains 14 residues. Germline V gene data show CDR1 as DFQATT and CDR2 as SNEGSKA (reference sequence). V was shortened by 0 bases and J by 9 bases, with 15 bases between the two germline ends. The CDR3 DNA is TGCAGTGCTAGAGATCTACAGGTTAATCGCATTCAGTACTTC. Translating it yields CSARDLQVNRIQYF.

The genes are TRBV12-3 or TRBV12-4 and TRBJ2-1, with unresolved D. With 3 bases removed from V and 2 bases from J, the gap between germline ends came to 20 bases. CDR3 size: 18 residues. Here the CDR3 reads CASSFLGGGGSTYNEQFF. CDR3 bases: TGTGCCAGCAGTTTTCTGGGCGGTGGTGGCAGTACCTACAATGAGCAGTTCTTC.

This clonotype was found a few times. This sequence joins TRBV27 and TRBJ2-1, with D perhaps TRBD2 (6 bases). Trimming stripped 3 bases from V and 1 base from J, with 10 bases between. This CDR3 spans 15 amino acids. Germline CDR1 reads MNHEY; CDR2 reads SMNVEV (reference sequence). CDR3 DNA: TGTGCCAGCAGTTTGCGGGGCCCTTCCTACAATGAGCAGTTCTTC. This gives the protein CASSLRGPSYNEQFF.

A remark on this clonotype: An end of the junction differs from the germline gene, which may be a read error. This chain connects TRBV4-1 to TRBJ1-5; 7 nucleotides agree with TRBD1. Germline lookup yields CDR1 MGHRA and CDR2 YSYEKL. CDR3 length: 19 amino acids. The CDR3 region is CSSSQDSGLKGTANQPQHF. Here the CDR3 DNA reads TGCTCCAGCAGCCAAGATTCCGGCCTAAAAGGGACAGCAAATCAGCCCCAGCATTTT.

The J gene is TRBJ1-1, the V gene TRBV6-5, with 8 bases matching TRBD1. This CDR3 has 16 amino acids. V dropped 6 bases and J dropped 11; count of bases not matched to a gene: 20. The germline V gene encodes CDR1 MNHEY and CDR2 SVGAGI. In DNA form, the CDR3 reads TGTGCCAGCAGCTTATTTCGGACAGGGCTTAATAGTAGGGCTTTCTTT. This sequence encodes CASSLFRTGLNSRAFF.

This clonotype was detected ten times or more. The chain recombines TRBV7-8 with TRBJ1-5; the D gene is possibly TRBD1 (6 bases). V was pared by 5 bases and J by 4 bases, with 21 bases between. Germline CDR1 is SGHVS and CDR2 is FQNEAQ. The length of the CDR3 is 17 residues. As DNA, the CDR3 is TGTGCCAGCAGCGGACGGCTGGGGGCCTTAGCAAATCAGCCCCAGCATTTT. Translating it yields CASSGRLGALANQPQHF.